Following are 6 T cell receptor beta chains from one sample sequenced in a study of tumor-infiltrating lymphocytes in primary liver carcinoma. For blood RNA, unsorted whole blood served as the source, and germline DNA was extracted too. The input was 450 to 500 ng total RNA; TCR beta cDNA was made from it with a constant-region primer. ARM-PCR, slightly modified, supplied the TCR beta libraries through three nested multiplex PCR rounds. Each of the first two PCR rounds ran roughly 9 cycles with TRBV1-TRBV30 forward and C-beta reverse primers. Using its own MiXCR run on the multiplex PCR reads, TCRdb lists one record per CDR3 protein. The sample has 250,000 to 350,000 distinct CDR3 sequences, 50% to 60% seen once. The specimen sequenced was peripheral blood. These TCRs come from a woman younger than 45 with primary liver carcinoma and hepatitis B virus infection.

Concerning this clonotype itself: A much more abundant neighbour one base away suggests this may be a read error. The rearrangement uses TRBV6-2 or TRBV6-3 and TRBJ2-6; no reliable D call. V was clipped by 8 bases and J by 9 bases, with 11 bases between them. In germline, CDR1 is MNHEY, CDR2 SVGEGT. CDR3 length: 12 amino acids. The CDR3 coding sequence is TGTGCCAGCTGTCGCGTCAGCAACGTCCTGACTTTC. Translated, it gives CASCRVSNVLTF.

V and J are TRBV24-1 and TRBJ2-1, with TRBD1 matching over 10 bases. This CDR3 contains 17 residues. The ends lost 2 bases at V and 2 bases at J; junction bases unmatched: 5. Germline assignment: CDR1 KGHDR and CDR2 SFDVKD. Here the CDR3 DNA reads TGTGCCACCAGTGATTCCCCGACAGGGGGCCCCTACAATGAGCAGTTCTTC. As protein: CATSDSPTGGPYNEQFF.

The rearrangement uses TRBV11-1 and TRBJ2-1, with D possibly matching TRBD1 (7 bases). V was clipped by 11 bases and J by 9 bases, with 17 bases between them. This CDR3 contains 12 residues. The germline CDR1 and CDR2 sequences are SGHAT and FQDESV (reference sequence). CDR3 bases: TGTGCCGGTAGCTTCCAGGGGGGTGAGCAGTTCTTC. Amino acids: CAGSFQGGEQFF.

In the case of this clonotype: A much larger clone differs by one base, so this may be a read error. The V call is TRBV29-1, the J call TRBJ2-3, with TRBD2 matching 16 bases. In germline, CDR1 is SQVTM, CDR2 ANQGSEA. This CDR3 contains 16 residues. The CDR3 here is CNVPPGLAGGSDTQYF. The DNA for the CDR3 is TGCAACGTTCCACCGGGACTAGCGGGAGGGTCAGATACGCAGTATTTT.

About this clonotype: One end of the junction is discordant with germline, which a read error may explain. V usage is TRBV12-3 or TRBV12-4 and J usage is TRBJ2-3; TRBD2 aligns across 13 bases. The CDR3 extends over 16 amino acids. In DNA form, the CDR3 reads TGTGCCAGCAGCACGGGACTAGCGGGACACACAGATACGCAGTTTTTT. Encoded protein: CASSTGLAGHTDTQFF.

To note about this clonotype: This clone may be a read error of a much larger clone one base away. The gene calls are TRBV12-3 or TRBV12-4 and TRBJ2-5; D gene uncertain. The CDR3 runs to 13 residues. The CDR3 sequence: CVSSFVRQETQYF. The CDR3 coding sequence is TGTGTCAGCAGTTTTGTCCGGCAAGAGACCCAGTACTTC.